What follows are 17 T cell receptor beta chains derived from one specimen sequenced in a study of T cell responses to AZD1222 COVID-19 vaccine. Clones were sequenced by immunoSEQ multiplex PCR, and TCRdb holds only the in-frame ones, with some missing. The sample has approximately 150,000 clones; roughly 88% are singletons. The sample here was peripheral blood, taken 28 days after the second AZD1222 dose. Receptors were obtained from an adult who received the AZD1222 COVID-19 vaccine.

This clone has more than one count but fewer than ten. Other DNA sequences in this sample translate to the same CDR3. The chain joins TRBV9 to TRBJ2-2; D gene uncertain. The CDR3 loop spans 13 amino acids. Trimming stripped 0 bases from V and 4 bases from J, with 4 bases between. Germline CDR1 and CDR2: SGDLS and YYNGEE. CDR3 nucleotides: TGTGCCAGCAGCGTAGTAGTCACCGGGGAGCTGTTTTTT. Its protein is CASSVVVTGELFF.

This clone was recorded a few times. V is TRBV3-1 (or the pseudogene TRBV3-2) and J is TRBJ2-7, with TRBD2 as a possible D gene (6 bases). V was clipped by 6 bases and J by 6 bases, with 15 bases between them. Germline assignment: CDR1 LGHDT and CDR2 YNNKEL (reference sequence). The CDR3 has 13 residues. CDR3 nucleotides: TGTGCCAGCAGTCGACTAGTTACGGGCGAGCAGTACTTC. Translation: CASSRLVTGEQYF.

J is TRBJ1-6 and V is TRBV10-3, with 11 nucleotides matching TRBD1. V was pared by 6 bases and J by 10 bases, with 5 bases of the junction left unmatched. CDR3 length equals 14 residues. Looked up from germline, CDR1 is ENHRY and CDR2 is SYGVKD. DNA for the CDR3: TGTGCCATCAGAACGGGACAGGGGGAGTCACCCCTCCACTTT. It yields the protein CAIRTGQGESPLHF.

The chain uses TRBV19 and TRBJ1-6, with D maybe TRBD1 (6 bases). The ends were cut back, 2 bases at V and 10 bases at J, with 12 bases in the middle. This CDR3 contains 14 residues. Germline lookup yields CDR1 LNHDA and CDR2 SQIVND (reference sequence). Here the CDR3 reads CASSIWGRDSPLHF. The CDR3 DNA follows: TGTGCCAGTAGTATATGGGGGCGCGACTCACCCCTCCACTTT.

V usage is TRBV7-3 and J usage is TRBJ2-1, with 9 bases fitting TRBD2. With V trimmed by 5 bases and J by 9 bases, 14 bases remained unmatched. CDR1 is SGHTA, CDR2 FQGTGA, per germline. The CDR3 runs 16 residues. CDR3 nucleotides: TGTGCCAGCAGCCGTGACAAAGCGGGGGGTGAGAGTGAGCAGTTCTTC. It translates to CASSRDKAGGESEQFF.

The chain employs TRBV27 and TRBJ1-6; possible D gene TRBD1, 5 bases. CDR3 length: 16 residues. Between the trimmed V and J ends, which lost 6 bases and 9 bases, there was a span of 21 bases. The V gene's germline CDR1 is MNHEY and CDR2 SMNVEV (reference sequence). CDR3 in amino acids: CASSRAAGRAASPLHF. As DNA, the CDR3 is TGTGCCAGCAGCCGCGCGGCCGGCAGGGCGGCTTCACCCCTCCACTTT.

This sequence joins TRBV6-1 and TRBJ1-4, with D perhaps matching TRBD1 (6 bases). The V and J ends lost 2 bases and 8 bases respectively, with 9 bases between them. This CDR3 spans 13 amino acids. From germline, CDR1 is MNHNS and CDR2 SASEGT. CDR3 loop: CASSEQGIEKLFF. CDR3 coding DNA: TGTGCCAGCAGTGAACAGGGGATAGAAAAACTGTTTTTT.

The chain has TRBV29-1 and TRBJ1-1, with D uncertain. Germline CDR1 reads SQVTM; CDR2 reads ANQGSEA. V lost 2 bases and J 1 base, leaving 5 bases between the germline ends. The CDR3 has 12 amino acids. The CDR3 protein is CSVESTNTEAFF. CDR3 coding DNA: TGCAGCGTTGAATCCACGAACACTGAAGCTTTCTTT.

The rearrangement joins TRBV4-1 to TRBJ1-2; 10 bases fit TRBD1. CDR3 length equals 13 residues. V lost 8 bases to trimming and J lost 3 bases; unmatched junction nucleotides: 3. Germline V gives CDR1 MGHRA, CDR2 YSYEKL. The CDR3 loop reads CASGGQGDYGYTF. The CDR3 DNA sequence: TGCGCCAGCGGCGGACAGGGGGACTATGGCTACACCTTC.

The chain carries TRBV4-1 and TRBJ1-5; TRBD1 aligns across 7 bases. CDR3 size: 18 residues. Losses at the gene ends were 2 bases for V and 0 bases for J; bases not matched to a gene: 10. In germline, CDR1 is MGHRA, CDR2 YSYEKL. The CDR3 nucleotides read TGCGCCAGCAGCCAACGGGACAGCCAGGCCCTTAGCAATCAGCCCCAGCATTTT. Translating gives CASSQRDSQALSNQPQHF.

The sample holds one count of this clone. CDR3: CASSVATSGTSYEQYF. CDR3 in DNA: TGTGCCAGCAGCGTAGCGACTAGCGGAACCTCCTACGAGCAGTACTTC. The V call is TRBV9, the J call TRBJ2-7; 9 positions agree with TRBD2. CDR1 and CDR2 from the germline V gene are SGDLS and YYNGEE. This CDR3 is built from 16 residues. V gave up 0 bases and J gave up 0 bases; unmatched junction bases: 4.

The chain recombines TRBV27 with TRBJ2-5, with 14 bases identical to TRBD2. CDR1 is MNHEY and CDR2 is SMNVEV in the germline V gene (reference sequence). Trimming took 5 bases from V and 5 from J; bases not matched to a gene: 19. CDR3 size: 20 residues. The CDR3 spells CASSESRTSGGSFADETQYF. The CDR3, as DNA: TGTGCCAGCAGTGAAAGCCGGACTAGCGGGGGGTCCTTTGCGGATGAGACCCAGTACTTC.

The V gene is TRBV5-6, the J gene TRBJ1-5; unclear D gene. Germline V gives CDR1 SGHDT, CDR2 YYEEEE. Trimming cost V 2 bases and J 0 bases, with 15 bases left between them. The CDR3 has 17 residues. The DNA of the CDR3 is TGTGCCAGCAGCTTACGTCAGGACCTTTATAGCAATCAGCCCCAGCATTTT. Translation: CASSLRQDLYSNQPQHF.

The chain uses TRBV19 and TRBJ1-2; D unresolved. Deletions cut 6 bases from V and 4 bases from J, with 12 bases between. The CDR3 length is 13 residues. CDR1 and CDR2 from the germline V gene are LNHDA and SQIVND (reference sequence). CDR3 in DNA: TGTGCCAGTAGGGCCCCTCAGTCCTATGGCTACACCTTC. Translating it yields CASRAPQSYGYTF.

The chain combines TRBV9 with TRBJ2-7, with 12 positions matching TRBD2. V gave up 3 bases and J gave up 3 bases; unmatched junction bases: 1. CDR3 length: 14 amino acids. Germline loops: CDR1 SGDLS, CDR2 YYNGEE. The CDR3 loop is CASSGLAGDYEQYF. The CDR3, as DNA: TGTGCCAGCAGCGGACTAGCGGGGGACTACGAGCAGTACTTC.

The chain links TRBV2 to TRBJ1-6; possible D gene TRBD1, 6 bases. CDR1 and CDR2 (germline): SNHLY, FYNNEI. The CDR3 totals 13 residues. V lost 7 bases, J lost 7 bases, and 11 bases lay in between. CDR3 sequence: CASTSGENSPLHF. CDR3 nucleotide sequence: TGTGCCAGCACCTCAGGGGAGAATTCACCCCTCCACTTT.

The gene calls are TRBV28 and TRBJ2-1; no firm D call. From germline, CDR1 is MDHEN and CDR2 SYDVKM. The V end lost 10 bases, the J end lost 0 bases, and 16 bases lay between the germline ends. This CDR3 is 15 amino acids long. The CDR3 nucleotides read TGTGCCACCGCCGCCGTTTTGGTCTCCTACAATGAGCAGTTCTTC. It specifies CATAAVLVSYNEQFF.